This entry lists 3 T cell receptor beta chains sequenced from one sample in a study of radiation and T cells in renal cell carcinoma. Using immunoSEQ multiplex PCR, the repertoire was profiled, and TCRdb retains in-frame clones only, with some absent. Of approximately 140,000 clones in the sample, around four fifths were seen once. This sample's time point: baseline pretreatment blood. As for treatment: 15 Gy SBRT to primary tumor, nephrectomy 4 weeks later. This sample comprised blood, obtained from a patient whose treatment included radiotherapy and nephrectomy. The receptor source for this set is a woman in her fifties or sixties with renal cell carcinoma.

This sequence joins TRBV6-1 and TRBJ2-7; weak D call: TRBD1 (5 bases). V was trimmed by 9 bases and J by 0 bases, leaving 15 bases between them. Germline V lookup: CDR1 MNHNS, CDR2 SASEGT. The CDR3 is made up of 14 amino acids. The CDR3 reads CASSKRGSSYEQYF. CDR3 coding DNA: TGTGCCAGTTCGAAAAGGGGAAGCTCCTACGAGCAGTACTTC.

The chain links TRBV5-4 to TRBJ1-3; 10 nucleotides match TRBD1. The V gene end was trimmed by 1 base and the J gene end by 4 bases; junction bases not matched to a gene: 5. This CDR3 is 16 amino acids long. Germline-derived CDR1 and CDR2 are SGHNT and YYREEE (reference sequence). CDR3 amino acids: CASSLRQGAPGNTIYF. CDR3 nucleotides: TGTGCCAGCAGCTTGAGACAGGGGGCGCCAGGAAACACCATATATTTT. The variable domain in full, completed from reference TRBV5-4 and TRBJ1-3, reads ETGVTQSPTHLIKTRGQQVTLRCSSQSGHNTVSWYQQALGQGPQFIFQYYREEENGRGNFPPRFSGLQFPNYSSELNVNALELDDSALYLCASSLRQGAPGNTIYFGEGSWLTVV.

The CDR3 here is CASSLRASGSYEQYF. DNA of the CDR3: TGTGCCAGCAGCCTCAGGGCTAGCGGATCCTACGAGCAGTACTTC. The V call is TRBV7-8, the J call TRBJ2-7; 7 bases fit TRBD2. This CDR3 contains 15 residues. Losses at the gene ends were 5 bases for V and 1 base for J; bases not matched to a gene: 8. Germline loops: CDR1 SGHVS, CDR2 FQNEAQ.